This T cell receptor (beta chain) was obtained from a study of CD8+ T cells in alopecia areata. Study context: Tofacitinib administration to treated patients was oral, at 5 to 10 mg twice daily. Study-wide results and limits: Alopecia totalis/universalis scalp especially showed more expanded CD8+ clones than normal scalp. Patients showed less clear TCR sequence sharing than mice, possibly partly because of HLA diversity.

V gave up 5 bases and J gave up 1 base, with 8 bases separating them. This CDR3 comprises 13 residues. The germline CDR1 and CDR2 sequences are KGHSH and LQKENI. About this clone itself: The antigen remains unidentified.

Punch biopsies of lesional scalp, plus peripheral blood, were taken from alopecia areata patients. TCR sequencing used cDNA made by reverse transcription of extracted RNA. Profiled with immunoSEQ multiplex PCR; TCRdb holds only in-frame clones, not every one. This table has about 97,000 clones, around 45% appearing once. The chain carries TRBV18 and TRBJ2-5; tentative D call: TRBD2 (5 bases). The receptor's source is a human donor with alopecia areata. Material: CD4+ T cells sorted from blood. CDR3 nucleotide sequence: TGTGCCAGCTCAAGCGGCTTCCAAGAGACCCAGTACTTC. This encodes CASSSGFQETQYF.